This T cell receptor beta chain stems from a study of T-cell reconstitution after alpha-beta-depleted transplantation in children. Study-wide findings and caveats: At around two months after transplant, the alpha-beta T cells were reportedly derived from several hundred expanded clones that came from non-depleted graft cells.

Unique molecular identifiers were used to barcode this TCRbeta library. One entry per CDR3 protein results from TCRdb running MiXCR on the PCR reads. The sample yields over 7,500 distinct CDR3 sequences, approximately 15% seen once. The CDR3 contains 15 residues. Germline lookup yields CDR1 LNHDA and CDR2 SQIVND (reference sequence). J lost 7 bases, V lost 4 bases, and 7 bases had no gene match. This clonotype is hyperexpanded (1% or more). Its cognate antigen is unknown. This chain connects TRBV19 to TRBJ2-1; 10 nucleotides line up with TRBD2. Sequenced material: PBMCs, mostly from graft donor cells, taken 60 days after TCRalphabeta/CD19-depleted stem cell transplant. This TCR derives from a male patient younger than 18 who had a stem cell transplant for acute lymphoblastic leukemia, so the T cells may come from the graft donor. CDR3: CASSKAGGMDNEQFF. As DNA, the CDR3 is TGTGCCAGTAGTAAAGCGGGAGGGATGGATAATGAGCAGTTCTTC.